The 2 T cell receptor beta chains given below trace back to one sample, sequenced in a study of a mutant IDH1 vaccine in newly diagnosed glioma. Measured with immunoSEQ multiplex PCR; TCRdb has only the in-frame clones, and not every one. This sample has some 61,000 clones, with approximately 83% found just once. Time point noted: baseline, week 1 (first vaccination visit). Treatment in this sample: pre-vaccination baseline after standard-of-care therapy. Here the sequenced sample was PBMCs, taken from a glioma patient treated with radiotherapy, temozolomide or both. All receptors come from a man aged 30-40 years with glioma.

The genes are TRBV10-2 and TRBJ1-3; TRBD1 matches at 8 bases. The CDR3 has 14 residues. J lost 4 bases, V lost 6 bases, and 5 bases had no gene match. Germline V CDR1 and CDR2: WSHSY, SAAADI. The CDR3 loop reads CASRETGGGNTIYF. DNA of the CDR3: TGCGCCAGCAGGGAAACAGGGGGAGGAAACACCATATATTTT.

This chain joins TRBV7-9 and TRBJ1-5; weak D call: TRBD1 (5 bases). The CDR3 sequence is 14 residues long. V was trimmed by 5 bases and J by 7 bases, leaving 15 bases between them. The germline V gene has CDR1 SEHNR and CDR2 FQNEAQ (reference sequence). CDR3 amino acids: CASSPGWGEQPQHF. CDR3 nucleotides: TGTGCCAGCAGCCCCGGGTGGGGGGAACAGCCCCAGCATTTT.